The next 26 T cell receptor beta chains were all read from a single sample in a study of blood T cell repertoires in COVID-19. Repertoires were generated with immunoSEQ multiplex PCR, while TCRdb's copy carries only in-frame clones and drops some. The repertoire holds approximately 150,000 clones, with roughly 91% as singletons. The material sequenced was peripheral blood. These receptors were taken from a man aged 18 to 29 with COVID-19, enrolled during active disease.

This clone showed up just once. The V and J genes are TRBV30 and TRBJ1-6; D is perhaps TRBD1 (6 bases). Germline CDR1 reads GTSNPN; CDR2 reads SVGIG (reference sequence). V shed 2 bases and J shed 2 bases, with 13 bases lying between them. There are 16 residues in the CDR3. CDR3 DNA sequence: TGTGCCTGGAGTCTCTCCAGGGGTCCCTATAATTCACCCCTCCACTTT. Amino acids: CAWSLSRGPYNSPLHF.

The V gene is TRBV10-3, the J gene TRBJ2-1, with 9 nucleotides matching TRBD2. The CDR3 consists of 14 residues. In germline, CDR1 is ENHRY, CDR2 SYGVKD. V dropped 3 bases and J dropped 3; count of bases not matched to a gene: 0. Here the CDR3 reads CAISEAGGYNEQFF. The CDR3 nucleotides read TGTGCCATCAGTGAAGCGGGAGGCTACAATGAGCAGTTCTTC.

The rearrangement uses TRBV30 and TRBJ2-7, with a tentative D call TRBD1 (6 bases). In germline, CDR1 is GTSNPN, CDR2 SVGIG (reference sequence). There are 13 residues in the CDR3. V was trimmed by 4 bases and J by 5 bases, leaving 15 bases between them. Here the CDR3 DNA reads TGTGCCTGGACCAGACAGGCCATTAACGAGCAGTACTTC. This translates into CAWTRQAINEQYF.

Comment on this clone: An end of the junction differs from the germline gene, which may be a read error. The chain has TRBV27 and TRBJ1-4; 8 nucleotides agree with TRBD1. Germline CDR1 and CDR2: MNHEY and SMNVEV (reference sequence). The CDR3 runs to 14 residues. In DNA, the CDR3 is TGTGCCAGCAGTCCCGGACAGGGAAATGAAAAACTGCTTTTT. It translates to CASSPGQGNEKLLF.

This clone was detected a few times. This chain links TRBV7-2 with TRBJ2-1; 9 bases map to TRBD2. The CDR3 is 18 residues long. V was pared by 2 bases and J by 7 bases, with 15 bases of the junction left unmatched. Germline V CDR1 and CDR2: SGHTA, FQGNSA. CDR3 DNA: TGTGCCAGCAGCTTATTCAGCTCGGCGGGAGGGCTGAGTAATGAGCAGTTCTTC. It specifies CASSLFSSAGGLSNEQFF.

The rearrangement joins TRBV28 to TRBJ2-3, with 11 bases matching TRBD2. Germline V lookup: CDR1 MDHEN, CDR2 SYDVKM. The junction had 6 bases not matched to a gene; V was cut back by 5 bases and J by 8 bases. This CDR3 has 14 residues. CDR3 DNA: TGTGCCAGCAGTCTACTAGCGGGAGTTAGTACGCAGTATTTT. This translates into CASSLLAGVSTQYF.

The V and J genes are TRBV2 and TRBJ2-3; 9 nucleotides agree with TRBD1. CDR3 length: 14 residues. Looked up from germline, CDR1 is SNHLY and CDR2 is FYNNEI. V gave up 4 bases and J gave up 5 bases; unmatched junction bases: 4. Here the CDR3 DNA reads TGTGCCAGCAGTGCCCGGACAGGGGTAGATACGCAGTATTTT. As protein: CASSARTGVDTQYF.

The rearrangement joins TRBV29-1 to TRBJ2-1, with a possible D match to TRBD2 (6 bases). The length of the CDR3 is 15 residues. CDR1 and CDR2 from the germline V gene are SQVTM and ANQGSEA. Trimming cost V 5 bases and J 2 bases, with 16 bases left between them. The CDR3 here is CSVFGGALPYNEQFF. The DNA for the CDR3 is TGCAGCGTTTTCGGAGGGGCTTTGCCCTACAATGAGCAGTTCTTC.

This clone is a singleton in its sample. This chain links TRBV2 with TRBJ2-1, with 7 bases lining up with TRBD2. This CDR3 spans 15 amino acids. Germline CDR1 and CDR2: SNHLY and FYNNEI. With V trimmed by 4 bases and J by 8 bases, 11 bases remained unmatched. The CDR3 protein is CASSGGWGGTHEQFF. For the CDR3, the DNA is TGTGCCAGCAGTGGGGGTTGGGGAGGGACCCATGAGCAGTTCTTC.

V usage is TRBV27 and J usage is TRBJ2-1; 7 bases line up with TRBD2. Per germline, CDR1 MNHEY and CDR2 SMNVEV (reference sequence). This CDR3 region has 15 residues. V gave up 8 bases and J gave up 0 bases; unmatched junction bases: 7. CDR3 loop: CASRIGGSSYNEQFF. In DNA form, the CDR3 reads TGTGCCAGCCGGATCGGCGGGAGCTCCTACAATGAGCAGTTCTTC.

V is TRBV24-1 and J is TRBJ2-7, with D possibly being TRBD1 (6 bases). CDR1 KGHDR and CDR2 SFDVKD come from the germline V gene. This CDR3 is 15 amino acids long. V was cut by 4 bases and J by 2 bases, with 14 bases left in between. CDR3 protein: CATSERTARPYEQYF. The CDR3 nucleotides are TGTGCCACCAGTGAGCGGACAGCGAGACCCTACGAGCAGTACTTC.

The V and J genes are TRBV5-6 and TRBJ2-7, with TRBD2 as a possible D gene (6 bases). The V end was cut by 2 bases, the J end by 6 bases, with 9 bases between. Germline CDR1 reads SGHDT; CDR2 reads YYEEEE. The CDR3 covers 12 residues. CDR3 nucleotide sequence: TGTGCCAGCAGCTTTGGGGGAGGCGAGCAGTACTTC. Its protein product is CASSFGGGEQYF.

The chain couples TRBV27 to TRBJ2-2; a possible D gene is TRBD2 (6 bases). Germline V lookup: CDR1 MNHEY, CDR2 SMNVEV (reference sequence). Deletions cut 3 bases from V and 4 bases from J, with 9 bases between. The CDR3 has 14 residues. The CDR3 DNA reads as TGTGCCAGCAGTTTGGAGGGTCCCACCGGGGAGCTGTTTTTT. Translation gives CASSLEGPTGELFF.

This chain uses TRBV18 with TRBJ1-3; TRBD1 is a possible D gene (5 bases). Germline CDR1 KGHSH, CDR2 LQKENI. The CDR3 consists of 14 residues. Trimming shortened V by 6 bases and J by 0 bases, and 9 bases separated the two germline ends. As DNA, the CDR3 is TGTGCCAGCTCTCAGGGCCTCTCTGGAAACACCATATATTTT. It specifies CASSQGLSGNTIYF.

This chain joins TRBV6-2 or TRBV6-3 and TRBJ2-7, with D possibly matching TRBD1 (6 bases). The CDR3 extends over 13 amino acids. Germline values: CDR1 MNHEY, CDR2 SVGEGT. V was shortened by 4 bases and J by 1 base, with 8 bases between the two germline ends. The CDR3 coding sequence is TGTGCCAGCAGTTGGGGGCTATCCTACGAGCAGTACTTC. This codes for CASSWGLSYEQYF.

The V call is TRBV9, the J call TRBJ1-6; 7 bases match TRBD1. With V trimmed by 3 bases and J by 9 bases, 9 bases remained unmatched. The CDR3 is made up of 15 amino acids. From germline, CDR1 is SGDLS and CDR2 YYNGEE. This CDR3 reads CASSARTGTGSPLHF. In nucleotides, the CDR3 is TGTGCCAGCAGCGCGAGGACAGGTACCGGTTCACCCCTCCACTTT. Combining the CDR3 with reference TRBV9 and TRBJ1-6 gives the whole variable domain DSGVTQTPKHLITATGQRVTLRCSPRSGDLSVYWYQQSLDQGLQFLIQYYNGEERAKGNILERFSAQQFPDLHSELNLSSLELGDSALYFCASSARTGTGSPLHFGNGTRLTVT.

This sequence joins TRBV10-3 and TRBJ2-3; TRBD2 aligns across 11 bases. The V gene's germline CDR1 is ENHRY and CDR2 SYGVKD. The CDR3 is made up of 15 amino acids. Unmatched junction bases numbered 8, after V lost 6 bases and J lost 6 bases. CDR3 sequence: CAISGVSGREDTQYF. In nucleotides, the CDR3 is TGTGCCATCAGCGGGGTTAGCGGGAGGGAGGATACGCAGTATTTT.

This clone was counted a single time. The chain recombines TRBV4-3 with TRBJ1-1; D is undetermined. From germline, CDR1 is LGHNA and CDR2 YSLEER. Trimming left V 4 bases short and J 1 base short, with 7 bases between. This CDR3 comprises 13 residues. The CDR3 loop reads CASSRRGNTEAFF. The CDR3 bases are TGCGCCAGCAGCCGCCGGGGGAACACTGAAGCTTTCTTT.

The chain combines TRBV7-2 with TRBJ2-3; weak D call: TRBD1 (5 bases). The V gene's germline CDR1 is SGHTA and CDR2 FQGNSA. The CDR3 is 18 residues long. Trimming shortened V by 3 bases and J by 4 bases, and 23 bases separated the two germline ends. The CDR3 here is CASSLVGRRRTIPDTQYF. The CDR3 DNA is TGTGCCAGCAGCTTGGTTGGGCGCCGGCGGACAATCCCAGATACGCAGTATTTT.

The V and J genes are TRBV7-2 and TRBJ2-3; 12 nucleotides align to TRBD1. V lost 7 bases to trimming and J lost 3 bases; unmatched junction nucleotides: 17. CDR1 and CDR2 from the germline V gene are SGHTA and FQGNSA. This CDR3 is built from 19 residues. CDR3: CASTLWAGTGGLSTDTQYF. The CDR3 DNA follows: TGTGCCAGCACCCTTTGGGCCGGGACAGGGGGCTTGAGTACAGATACGCAGTATTTT.

The chain couples TRBV27 to TRBJ1-1; D unresolved. V shed 2 bases and J shed 1 base, with 5 bases lying between them. Germline CDR1 MNHEY, CDR2 SMNVEV (reference sequence). The CDR3 consists of 13 residues. In nucleotides, the CDR3 is TGTGCCAGCAGTTTACGGGGGAACACTGAAGCTTTCTTT. This translates into CASSLRGNTEAFF.

J is TRBJ2-3 and V is TRBV29-1, with 11 bases lining up with TRBD2. The J segment lost 7 bases and the V segment lost 4 bases, leaving 7 bases of the junction unmatched. CDR1 and CDR2 from the germline V gene are SQVTM and ANQGSEA. The CDR3 contains 14 residues. CDR3 nucleotide sequence: TGCAGCGTTGTTGTAGCGGGAGGGGGTAATACGCAGTATTTT. Residues: CSVVVAGGGNTQYF.

The J gene is TRBJ2-1, the V gene TRBV27; tentatively, D is TRBD2 (5 bases). Per germline, CDR1 MNHEY and CDR2 SMNVEV (reference sequence). The CDR3 is 14 amino acids. V lost 0 bases and J lost 4, with 7 bases in between. CDR3 DNA: TGTGCCAGCAGTTTATCTACTAGGTACAATGAGCAGTTCTTC. Translating it yields CASSLSTRYNEQFF.

This chain connects TRBV30 to TRBJ1-5; D may be TRBD1 (5 bases). This CDR3 comprises 13 residues. Germline-derived CDR1 and CDR2 are GTSNPN and SVGIG (reference sequence). V was shortened by 5 bases and J by 4 bases, with 12 bases between the two germline ends. The chain's CDR3 is CAWRHKGNQPQHF. CDR3 nucleotide sequence: TGTGCCTGGCGACACAAGGGGAATCAGCCCCAGCATTTT.

The V gene is TRBV3-1 (or the pseudogene TRBV3-2), the J gene TRBJ2-1, with D hard to call. Deletions cut 3 bases from V and 4 bases from J, with 10 bases between. Germline V gene lookup returns CDR1 LGHDT and CDR2 YNNKEL (reference sequence). CDR3 size: 14 residues. The CDR3 loop is CASSQRLSYNEQFF. CDR3 nucleotide sequence: TGTGCCAGCAGCCAGCGGCTTTCGTACAATGAGCAGTTCTTC.

This clone was recorded only once. V and J are TRBV6-1 and TRBJ2-7; 10 bases are shared with TRBD1. This CDR3 contains 15 residues. V dropped 1 base and J dropped 2; count of bases not matched to a gene: 2. The germline V gene encodes CDR1 MNHNS and CDR2 SASEGT. The CDR3 region is CASSEVGTGAYEQYF. The CDR3 DNA reads as TGTGCCAGCAGTGAAGTCGGGACAGGGGCCTACGAGCAGTACTTC.